This TCR beta chain derives from a study of blood T cells in healthy people across ages. Study background: Per two T cells, template switching captured roughly one barcoded beta molecule.

This clonotype was found a few times. Through a sample-barcoded 5' primer and a J-beta primer mix, a second PCR was run for 7 to 11 cycles. A minimum of 2.5 million CDR3-containing paired-end reads was obtained for each sample. MiXCR, applied by TCRdb to the 5' RACE reads, yields one record per CDR3 protein. The table records roughly 1.7 million distinct CDR3 sequences, about 31% of them present only once. With 4 bases removed from V and 2 bases from J, the gap between germline ends came to 15 bases. The CDR3 is 14 residues long. CDR1 and CDR2 from the germline V gene are SQVTM and ANQGSEA. This chain connects TRBV29-1 to TRBJ2-7, with D possibly matching TRBD1 (6 bases). The receptor's source is a woman aged 25-40 years in good health. Sequencing used blood. CDR3 sequence (DNA): TGCAGCGTTGTAGGGCAGGGGACCACCTACGAGCAGTACTTC. Translating gives CSVVGQGTTYEQYF.